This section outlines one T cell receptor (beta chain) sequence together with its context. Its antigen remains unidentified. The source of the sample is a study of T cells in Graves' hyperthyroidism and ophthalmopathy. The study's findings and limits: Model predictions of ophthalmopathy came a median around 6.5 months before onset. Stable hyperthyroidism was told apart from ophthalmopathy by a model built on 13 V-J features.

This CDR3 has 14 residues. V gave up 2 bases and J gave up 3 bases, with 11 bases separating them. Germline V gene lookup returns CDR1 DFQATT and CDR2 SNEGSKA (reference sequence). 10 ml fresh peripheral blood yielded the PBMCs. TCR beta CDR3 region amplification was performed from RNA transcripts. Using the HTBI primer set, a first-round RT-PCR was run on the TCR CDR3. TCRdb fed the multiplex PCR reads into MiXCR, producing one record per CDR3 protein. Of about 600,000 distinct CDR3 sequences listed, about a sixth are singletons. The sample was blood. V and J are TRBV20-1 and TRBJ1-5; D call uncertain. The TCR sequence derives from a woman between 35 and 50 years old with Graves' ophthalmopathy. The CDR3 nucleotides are TGCAGTGCTAGATTTACAGAATCCAATCAGCCCCAGCATTTT. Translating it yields CSARFTESNQPQHF.